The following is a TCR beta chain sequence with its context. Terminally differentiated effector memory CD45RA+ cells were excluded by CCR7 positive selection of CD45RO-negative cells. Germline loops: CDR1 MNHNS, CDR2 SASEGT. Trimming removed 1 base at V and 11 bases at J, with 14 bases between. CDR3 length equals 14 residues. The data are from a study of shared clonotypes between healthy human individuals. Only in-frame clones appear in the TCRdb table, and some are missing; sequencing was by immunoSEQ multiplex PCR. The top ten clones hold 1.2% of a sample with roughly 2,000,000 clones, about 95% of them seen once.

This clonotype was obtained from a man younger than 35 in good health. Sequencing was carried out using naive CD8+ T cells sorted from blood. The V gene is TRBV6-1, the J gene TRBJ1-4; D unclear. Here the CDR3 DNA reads TGTGCCAGCAGTGAAGATCCGAGTCCGCCGAAACTGTTTTTT. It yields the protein CASSEDPSPPKLFF.